One and the same sample provided the 12 T cell receptor beta chains below, sequenced in a study of blood T cells in healthy people across ages. The authors ran a second PCR of about 6 to 11 cycles using a sample-barcoded 5' primer and a J-beta primer mix. Using its own MiXCR run on the 5' RACE reads, TCRdb lists one record per CDR3 protein. The data hold about a million distinct CDR3 sequences, with roughly 43% observed a single time. The sequenced sample consisted of blood. Receptor source: a young man in good health.

This clonotype was recorded once. The V gene is TRBV4-1, the J gene TRBJ2-1; D may be TRBD1 (6 bases). This CDR3 has 17 amino acids. V shed 5 bases and J shed 0 bases, with 17 bases lying between them. CDR1 is MGHRA and CDR2 is YSYEKL in the germline V gene. CDR3 protein: CASSLRPPGDSYNEQFF. CDR3 DNA sequence: TGCGCCAGCAGCTTACGGCCCCCAGGGGACTCCTACAATGAGCAGTTCTTC.

This clonotype was seen more than once but under ten times. One junction end disagrees with the germline gene, perhaps due to a read error. The V call is TRBV5-6, the J call TRBJ2-3; D assignment may be TRBD1 or TRBD2 (6 bases each). The CDR3 is made up of 15 amino acids. CDR1 and CDR2 (germline): SGHDT, YYEEEE. The CDR3 nucleotides are TGTGCCAGCAGATTGGAGGGGGGAGGTGGCGATACGCAGTATTTT. Encoded protein: CASRLEGGGGDTQYF.

V is TRBV25-1 and J is TRBJ2-2, with TRBD1 as a possible D gene (5 bases). CDR1 is MGHDK and CDR2 is SYGVNS in the germline V gene. The ends were cut back, 6 bases at V and 1 base at J, with 9 bases in the middle. The CDR3 has 14 amino acids. CDR3 protein: CASRKGQNTGELFF. Here the CDR3 DNA reads TGTGCCAGCAGGAAGGGGCAGAACACCGGGGAGCTGTTTTTT.

This clonotype came up a few times. The chain links TRBV28 to TRBJ2-3; D remains unclear. The CDR3 runs 15 residues. Deletions cut 6 bases from V and 4 bases from J, with 17 bases between. Germline CDR1 and CDR2: MDHEN and SYDVKM. CDR3 protein: CASSYLSRRADTQYF. Written as DNA, the CDR3 is TGTGCCAGCAGCTACCTTAGCAGGAGAGCAGATACGCAGTATTTT.

The chain joins TRBV27 to TRBJ2-5, with 9 bases identical to TRBD2. The CDR3 totals 17 residues. V was clipped by 8 bases and J by 3 bases; unmatched bases: 16. Germline CDR1 MNHEY, CDR2 SMNVEV (reference sequence). The CDR3 reads CASRKASGATAEETQYF. The CDR3, as DNA: TGTGCCAGCCGTAAGGCTAGCGGGGCCACCGCGGAAGAGACCCAGTACTTC.

The V and J genes are TRBV4-3 and TRBJ2-3, with 9 bases identical to TRBD1. The V segment lost 9 bases and the J segment 2 bases; nucleotides outside the gene matches: 15. CDR3 length: 17 residues. Germline loops: CDR1 LGHNA, CDR2 YSLEER. CDR3 in DNA: TGCGCCAGTAGCAGAGAAACCGGGACAGGGAACACAGATACGCAGTATTTT. Its protein product is CASSRETGTGNTDTQYF.

There are a few counts of this clonotype. The CDR3 nucleotides read TGTGCCAGCAGTGAGGCGGGCCGTGGAGGCTACACCTTC. Protein product: CASSEAGRGGYTF. This rearrangement joins TRBV2 to TRBJ1-2; D not certain. The V gene lost 3 bases and the J gene lost 8 bases, with 13 bases spanning the gap. The CDR3 contains 13 residues. CDR1 is SNHLY, CDR2 FYNNEI, per germline.

The CDR3 bases are TGCAGTGCTAGAGATGCGGGGGAAATTGGGGATACGCAGTATTTT. This codes for CSARDAGEIGDTQYF. The chain couples TRBV20-1 to TRBJ2-3, with 7 bases fitting TRBD2. V lost 0 bases and J lost 6; bases outside the gene matches: 9. The V gene's germline CDR1 is DFQATT and CDR2 SNEGSKA (reference sequence). The CDR3 has 15 amino acids.

This clonotype was recorded a few times. DNA of the CDR3: TGTGCCAGCAGTTCCCCGCTAGCGAACAATGAGCAGTTCTTC. Residues: CASSSPLANNEQFF. V gene TRBV6-2 or TRBV6-3 combines with J gene TRBJ2-1; possible D gene TRBD2, 6 bases. Trimming left V 4 bases short and J 5 bases short, with 12 bases between. This CDR3 is built from 14 residues. Germline loops: CDR1 MNHEY, CDR2 SVGEGT.

This clonotype was counted a few times. V is TRBV4-1 and J is TRBJ1-2; TRBD1 aligns across 9 bases. Germline loops: CDR1 MGHRA, CDR2 YSYEKL. The J segment lost 8 bases and the V segment lost 1 base, leaving 5 bases of the junction unmatched. The CDR3 length is 14 residues. This CDR3 is CASSQGTGEAGYTF. For the CDR3, the DNA is TGCGCCAGCAGCCAAGGGACAGGGGAGGCCGGCTACACCTTC.

The chain links TRBV5-6 to TRBJ2-6, with 8 positions matching TRBD1. The germline V gene encodes CDR1 SGHDT and CDR2 YYEEEE. The CDR3 is 18 residues long. The V gene end was trimmed by 0 bases and the J gene end by 0 bases; junction bases not matched to a gene: 5. The CDR3 region is CASSLVTGAYSGANVLTF. CDR3 nucleotides: TGTGCCAGCAGCTTGGTGACAGGGGCCTACTCTGGGGCCAACGTCCTGACTTTC.

The chain links TRBV5-1 to TRBJ2-5, with 12 bases aligning to TRBD2. V shed 4 bases, J shed 4 bases, and the junction held 5 bases outside the gene matches. CDR1 and CDR2 from the germline V gene are SGHRS and YFSETQ. CDR3 size: 15 residues. CDR3 sequence: CASSLRLAGAETQYF. CDR3 nucleotides: TGCGCCAGCAGCCTACGACTAGCGGGGGCAGAGACCCAGTACTTC.